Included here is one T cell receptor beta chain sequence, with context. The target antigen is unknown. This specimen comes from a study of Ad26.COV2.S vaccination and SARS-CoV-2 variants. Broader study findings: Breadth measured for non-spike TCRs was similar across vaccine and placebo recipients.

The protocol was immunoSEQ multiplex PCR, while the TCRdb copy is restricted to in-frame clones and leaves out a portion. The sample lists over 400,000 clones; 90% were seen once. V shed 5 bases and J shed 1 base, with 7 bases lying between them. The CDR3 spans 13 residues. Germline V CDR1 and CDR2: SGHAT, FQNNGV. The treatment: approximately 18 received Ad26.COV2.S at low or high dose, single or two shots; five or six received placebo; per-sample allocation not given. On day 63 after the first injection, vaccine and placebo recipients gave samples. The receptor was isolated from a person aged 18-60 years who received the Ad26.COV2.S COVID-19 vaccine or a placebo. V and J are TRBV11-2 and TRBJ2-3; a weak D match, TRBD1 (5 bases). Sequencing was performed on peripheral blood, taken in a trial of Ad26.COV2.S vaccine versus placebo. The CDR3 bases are TGTGCCAGCAGCGCCAGGGGCACAGATACGCAGTATTTT. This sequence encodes CASSARGTDTQYF.